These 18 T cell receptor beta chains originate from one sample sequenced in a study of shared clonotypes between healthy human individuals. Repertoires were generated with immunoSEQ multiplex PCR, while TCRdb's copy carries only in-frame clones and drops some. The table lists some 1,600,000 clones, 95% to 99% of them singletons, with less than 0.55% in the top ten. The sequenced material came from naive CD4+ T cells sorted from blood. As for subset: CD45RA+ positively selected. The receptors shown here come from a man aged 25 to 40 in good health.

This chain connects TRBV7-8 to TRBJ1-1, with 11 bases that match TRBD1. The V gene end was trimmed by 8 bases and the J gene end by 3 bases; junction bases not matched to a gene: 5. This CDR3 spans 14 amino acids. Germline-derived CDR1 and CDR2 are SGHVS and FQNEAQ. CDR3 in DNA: TGTGCCAGCGGACGGGACAGGGGGTACACTGAAGCTTTCTTT. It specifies CASGRDRGYTEAFF.

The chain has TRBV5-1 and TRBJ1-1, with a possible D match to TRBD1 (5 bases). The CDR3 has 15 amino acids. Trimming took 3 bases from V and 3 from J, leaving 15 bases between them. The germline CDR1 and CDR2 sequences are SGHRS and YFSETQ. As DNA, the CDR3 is TGCGCCAGCAGCTCCCGGGCGGGAGGGGACACTGAAGCTTTCTTT. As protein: CASSSRAGGDTEAFF.

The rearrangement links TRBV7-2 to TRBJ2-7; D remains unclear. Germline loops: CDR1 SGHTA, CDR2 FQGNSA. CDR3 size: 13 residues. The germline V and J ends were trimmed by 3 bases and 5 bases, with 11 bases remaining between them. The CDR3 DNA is TGTGCCAGCAGCTTCGGGTACACCAACGAGCAGTACTTC. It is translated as CASSFGYTNEQYF.

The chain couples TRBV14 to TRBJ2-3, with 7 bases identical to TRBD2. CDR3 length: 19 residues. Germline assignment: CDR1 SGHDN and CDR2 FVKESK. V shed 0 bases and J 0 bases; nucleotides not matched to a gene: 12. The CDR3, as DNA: TGTGCCAGCAGCCAAGAGCTAAGGCGGGGGTCGTATAGCACAGATACGCAGTATTTT. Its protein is CASSQELRRGSYSTDTQYF. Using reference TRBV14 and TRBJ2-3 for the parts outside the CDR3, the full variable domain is EAGVTQFPSHSVIEKGQTVTLRCDPISGHDNLYWYRRVMGKEIKFLLHFVKESKQDESGMPNNRFLAERTGGTYSTLKVQPAELEDSGVYFCASSQELRRGSYSTDTQYFGPGTRLTVL.

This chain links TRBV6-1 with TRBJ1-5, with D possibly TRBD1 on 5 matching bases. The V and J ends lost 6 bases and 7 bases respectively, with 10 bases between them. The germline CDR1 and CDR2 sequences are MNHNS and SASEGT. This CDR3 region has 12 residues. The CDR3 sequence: CASRDSLQPQHF. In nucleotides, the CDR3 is TGTGCCAGCAGAGACAGCTTGCAGCCCCAGCATTTT.

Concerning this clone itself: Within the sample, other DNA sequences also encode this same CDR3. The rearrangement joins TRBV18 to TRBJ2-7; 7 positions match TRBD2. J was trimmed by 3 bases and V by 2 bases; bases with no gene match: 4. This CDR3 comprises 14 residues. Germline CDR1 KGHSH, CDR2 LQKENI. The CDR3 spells CASSPGLADYEQYF. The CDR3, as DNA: TGTGCCAGCTCACCAGGGCTAGCGGACTACGAGCAGTACTTC.

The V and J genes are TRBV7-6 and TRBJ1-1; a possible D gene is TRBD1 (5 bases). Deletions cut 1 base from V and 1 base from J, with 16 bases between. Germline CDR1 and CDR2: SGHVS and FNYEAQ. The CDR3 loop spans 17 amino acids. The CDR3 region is CASSLDGGRFSNTEAFF. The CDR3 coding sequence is TGTGCCAGCAGCTTAGACGGGGGTAGATTTTCGAACACTGAAGCTTTCTTT.

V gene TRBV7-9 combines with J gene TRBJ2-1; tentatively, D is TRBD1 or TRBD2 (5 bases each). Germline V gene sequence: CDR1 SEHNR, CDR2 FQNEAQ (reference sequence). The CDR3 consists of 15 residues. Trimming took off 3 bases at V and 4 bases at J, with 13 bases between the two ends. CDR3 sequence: CASSFTGTTYNEQFF. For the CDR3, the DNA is TGTGCCAGCAGCTTCACCGGGACCACTTACAATGAGCAGTTCTTC.

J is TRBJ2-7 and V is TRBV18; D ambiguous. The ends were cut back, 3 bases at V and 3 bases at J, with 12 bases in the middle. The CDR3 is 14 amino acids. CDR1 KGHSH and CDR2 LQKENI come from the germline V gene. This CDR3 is CASSPDILLYEQYF. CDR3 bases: TGTGCCAGCTCACCCGACATATTACTCTACGAGCAGTACTTC.

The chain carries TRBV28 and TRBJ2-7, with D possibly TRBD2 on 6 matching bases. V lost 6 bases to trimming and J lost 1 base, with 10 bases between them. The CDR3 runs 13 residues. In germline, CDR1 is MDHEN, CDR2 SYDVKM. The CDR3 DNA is TGTGCCAGCAGGCGGACTATATCCTACGAGCAGTACTTC. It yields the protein CASRRTISYEQYF.

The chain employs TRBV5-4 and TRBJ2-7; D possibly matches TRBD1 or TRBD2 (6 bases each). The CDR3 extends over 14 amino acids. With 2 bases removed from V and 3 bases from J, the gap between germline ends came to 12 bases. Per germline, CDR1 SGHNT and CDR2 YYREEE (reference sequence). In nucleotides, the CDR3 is TGTGCCAGCAGCTTAGGGGGGTTAGACTACGAGCAGTACTTC. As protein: CASSLGGLDYEQYF.

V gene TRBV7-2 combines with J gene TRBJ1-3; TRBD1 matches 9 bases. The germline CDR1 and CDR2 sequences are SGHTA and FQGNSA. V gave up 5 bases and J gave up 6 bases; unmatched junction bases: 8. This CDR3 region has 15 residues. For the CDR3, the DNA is TGTGCCAGCAGCGCCCGGACAGGGGTCGCAAACACCATATATTTT. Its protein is CASSARTGVANTIYF.

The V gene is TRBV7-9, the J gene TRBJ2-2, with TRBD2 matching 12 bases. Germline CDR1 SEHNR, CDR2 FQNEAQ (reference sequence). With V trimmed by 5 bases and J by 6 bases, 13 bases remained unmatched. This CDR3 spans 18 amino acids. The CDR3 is CASSPRTSGDIRSGELFF. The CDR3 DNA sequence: TGTGCCAGCAGCCCGAGGACTAGCGGGGACATCAGGTCCGGGGAGCTGTTTTTT.

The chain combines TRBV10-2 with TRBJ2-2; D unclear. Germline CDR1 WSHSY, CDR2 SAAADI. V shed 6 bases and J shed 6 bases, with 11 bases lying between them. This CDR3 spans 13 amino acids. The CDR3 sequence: CASSWSVPGELFF. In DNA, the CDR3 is TGCGCCAGCAGCTGGTCCGTCCCCGGGGAGCTGTTTTTT.

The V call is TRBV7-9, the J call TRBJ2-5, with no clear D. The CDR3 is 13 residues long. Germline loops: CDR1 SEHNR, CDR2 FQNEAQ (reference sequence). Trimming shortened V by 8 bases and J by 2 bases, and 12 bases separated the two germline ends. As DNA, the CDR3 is TGTGCCAGCTACCCCGCTGGACAAGAGACCCAGTACTTC. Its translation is CASYPAGQETQYF.

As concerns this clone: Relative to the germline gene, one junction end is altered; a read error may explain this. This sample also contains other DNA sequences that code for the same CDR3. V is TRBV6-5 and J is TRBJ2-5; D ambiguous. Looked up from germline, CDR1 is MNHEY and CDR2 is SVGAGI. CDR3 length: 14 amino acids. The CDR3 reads CASSASEYQETQYF. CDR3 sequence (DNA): TGTGCCAGCAGCGCTTCCGAGTACCAAGAGACCCAATACTTC.

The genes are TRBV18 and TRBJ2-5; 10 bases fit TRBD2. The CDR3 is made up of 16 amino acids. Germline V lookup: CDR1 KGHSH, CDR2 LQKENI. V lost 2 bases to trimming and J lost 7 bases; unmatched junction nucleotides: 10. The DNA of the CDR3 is TGTGCCAGCTCACCAATGCCTAGCGGGAGTGGTGGGACCCAGTACTTC. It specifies CASSPMPSGSGGTQYF. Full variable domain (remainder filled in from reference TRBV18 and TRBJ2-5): NAGVMQNPRHLVRRRGQEARLRCSPMKGHSHVYWYRQLPEEGLKFMVYLQKENIIDESGMPKERFSAEFPKEGPSILRIQQVVRGDSAAYFCASSPMPSGSGGTQYFGPGTRLLVL.

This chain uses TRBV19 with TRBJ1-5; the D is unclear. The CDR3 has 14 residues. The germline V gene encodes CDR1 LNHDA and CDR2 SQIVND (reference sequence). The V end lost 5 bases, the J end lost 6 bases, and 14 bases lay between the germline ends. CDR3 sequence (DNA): TGTGCCAGTAGTGAGACGGTGAATATTCAGCCCCAGCATTTT. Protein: CASSETVNIQPQHF.